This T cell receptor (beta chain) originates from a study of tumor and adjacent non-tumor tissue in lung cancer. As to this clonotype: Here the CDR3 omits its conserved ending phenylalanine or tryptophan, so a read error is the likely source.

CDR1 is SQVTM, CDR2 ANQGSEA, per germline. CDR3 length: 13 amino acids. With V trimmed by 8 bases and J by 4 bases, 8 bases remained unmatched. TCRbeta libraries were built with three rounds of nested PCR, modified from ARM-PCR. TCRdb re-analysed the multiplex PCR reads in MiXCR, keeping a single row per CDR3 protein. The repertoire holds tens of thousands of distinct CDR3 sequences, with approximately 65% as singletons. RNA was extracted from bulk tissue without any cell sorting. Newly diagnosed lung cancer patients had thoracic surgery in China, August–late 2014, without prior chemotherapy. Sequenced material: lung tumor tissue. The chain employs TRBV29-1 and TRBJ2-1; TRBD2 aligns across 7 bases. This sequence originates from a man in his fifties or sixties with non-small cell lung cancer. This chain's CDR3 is CSLREGQYNEQFL. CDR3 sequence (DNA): TGCAGCTTGAGGGAGGGCCAATACAATGAGCAGTTCCTC.